This TCR beta chain was obtained from a study of CD8+CD57+ T cells in acquired aplastic anemia. Study as a whole: The study obtained an average of approximately 2.9 ug of DNA from sorted CD4+ and CD8+ cells.

Using genomic DNA as the template, TCR beta VDJ and CDR3 profiling was carried out. TCRdb passed the reads through MiXCR, listing each CDR3 protein once. The sample lists 310,000 or so distinct CDR3 sequences, approximately 58% seen once, with approximately 1.3% in the top ten. With 7 bases clipped from V and 6 bases from J, the junction kept 8 bases outside the gene matches. Per germline, CDR1 SNHLY and CDR2 FYNNEI. CDR3 size: 14 residues. Patients chosen for sequencing had shown CD8+CD57+ cell expansion by flow cytometry. Receipt of therapy had not occurred in any patient by the time of blood sampling. General study points: No significant difference in CD8+ Simpson's diversity was found between patients and controls. Twenty-nine sequences, all CD8+ CDR3, were shared between patients and controls.

On this clonotype itself: Its specificity is unknown.

The sequence was obtained from a human donor with aplastic anemia. This sequence joins TRBV2 and TRBJ1-1; TRBD1 aligns across 10 bases. The sequencing input was sorted CD4+, CD8+, or CD8+CD57+ T cells (not recorded which) from PBMCs. CDR3 sequence: CASKTGGLGAEAFF. The CDR3 DNA follows: TGTGCCAGCAAGACAGGGGGCCTTGGGGCTGAAGCTTTCTTT.